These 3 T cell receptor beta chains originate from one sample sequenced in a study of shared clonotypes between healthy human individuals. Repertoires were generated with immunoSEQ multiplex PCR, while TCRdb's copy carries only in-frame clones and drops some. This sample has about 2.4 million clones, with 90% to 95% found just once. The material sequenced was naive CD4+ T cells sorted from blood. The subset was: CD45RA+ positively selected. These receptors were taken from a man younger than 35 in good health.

CDR3 sequence reads: CASKPPPEGNTIYF. The DNA for the CDR3 is TGTGCCAGCAAACCGCCTCCCGAGGGAAACACCATATATTTT. This chain uses TRBV28 with TRBJ1-3, with D hard to call. Deletions cut 7 bases from V and 4 bases from J, with 14 bases between. Germline V gene lookup returns CDR1 MDHEN and CDR2 SYDVKM. The CDR3 extends over 14 amino acids.

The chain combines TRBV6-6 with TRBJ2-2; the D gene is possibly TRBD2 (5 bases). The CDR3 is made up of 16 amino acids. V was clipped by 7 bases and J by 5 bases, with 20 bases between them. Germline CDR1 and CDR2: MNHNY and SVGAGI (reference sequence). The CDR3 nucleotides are TGTGCCAGCACAGCCCCGGCCGAGGGTAGTACCGGGGAGCTGTTTTTT. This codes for CASTAPAEGSTGELFF.

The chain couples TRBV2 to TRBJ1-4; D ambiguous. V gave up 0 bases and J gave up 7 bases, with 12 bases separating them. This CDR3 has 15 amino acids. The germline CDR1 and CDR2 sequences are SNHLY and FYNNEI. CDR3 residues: CASSEALGTAEKLFF. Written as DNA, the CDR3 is TGTGCCAGCAGTGAAGCTCTCGGAACAGCTGAAAAACTGTTTTTT. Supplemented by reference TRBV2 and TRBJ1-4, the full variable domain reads EPEVTQTPSHQVTQMGQEVILRCVPISNHLYFYWYRQILGQKVEFLVSFYNNEISEKSEIFDDQFSVERPDGSNFTLKIRSTKLEDSAMYFCASSEALGTAEKLFFGSGTQLSVL.